These 4 T cell receptor beta chains came from one sample sequenced in a study of blood T cell repertoires in COVID-19. Assay used: immunoSEQ multiplex PCR; TCRdb lists only in-frame clones, some missing. Among around 240,000 clones, 91% were seen once, and the ten largest hold 1% to 1.5%. Source material: PBMCs or T cells enriched from blood (not recorded which). These receptors all come from a human donor in a cohort exposed to, infected with or recovered from COVID-19 (not recorded which). The donor label of this sample is uncertain.

The CDR3 sequence: CASSALAGSNNEQFF. For the CDR3, the DNA is TGTGCCAGCAGCGCTCTAGCGGGATCTAACAATGAGCAGTTCTTC. This sequence joins TRBV9 and TRBJ2-1, with 9 bases fitting TRBD2. V shed 3 bases and J 5 bases; nucleotides not matched to a gene: 6. The CDR3 length is 15 residues. Germline CDR1 and CDR2: SGDLS and YYNGEE.

This clone has just one count. This rearrangement joins TRBV4-3 to TRBJ2-1; 9 bases fit TRBD2. The CDR3 has 16 residues. V shed 3 bases, J shed 5 bases, and the junction held 8 bases outside the gene matches. Germline V gene sequence: CDR1 LGHNA, CDR2 YSLEER. The CDR3 nucleotides read TGCGCCAGCAGCCACGCTGCGGGGGGGCGAGACAATGAGCAGTTCTTC. It encodes CASSHAAGGRDNEQFF.

The gene calls are TRBV19 and TRBJ2-1; 11 positions match TRBD1. This CDR3 region has 16 residues. Per germline, CDR1 LNHDA and CDR2 SQIVND (reference sequence). V dropped 4 bases and J dropped 6; count of bases not matched to a gene: 8. The CDR3 DNA is TGTGCCAGTAGTACGTACCCGGGACAGGGGGTCAATGAGCAGTTCTTC. Translation gives CASSTYPGQGVNEQFF.

The chain couples TRBV25-1 to TRBJ1-3; 7 bases align to TRBD1. The CDR3 loop spans 15 amino acids. Germline V gene data show CDR1 as MGHDK and CDR2 as SYGVNS. Trimming took 1 base from V and 1 from J; bases not matched to a gene: 1. CDR3 sequence reads: CASSESGGSGNTIYF. As DNA, the CDR3 is TGTGCCAGCAGTGAATCAGGGGGGTCTGGAAACACCATATATTTT.